These T cell receptor beta chains were read from a single sample in a study of identical twins. TCRdb re-called the 5' RACE reads through MiXCR, storing one row per CDR3 protein. The data contain 250,000 or so distinct CDR3 sequences, approximately 11% of them singletons. The same sample was also used in a study of yellow fever vaccine responses in identical twins.

Specimen: memory (CD45RO+) T cells sorted from blood. These TCRs come from a woman aged 18-30 years in good health. The CDR3 runs from the conserved cysteine through the conserved F or W. A D gene is named only where the DNA matches it firmly. Size tells how often a clone was seen (once, few, many) or the class of an expanded clone, and some rows leave it out.

>TRBJ1-2|few|NA|TRBV12-3/TRBV12-4
TGTGCCAGCAGTTCCGGGACGGCAGTATATGGCTACACCTTC
CASSSGTAVYGYTF
>TRBJ1-1|few|NA|TRBV3-1
TGTGCCAGCAGCCAACTCGGAGGCGCAGCAGCTTTCTTT
CASSQLGGAAAFF
>TRBJ2-7|few|NA|TRBV25-1
TGTGCCAGCGGATCCGGGACGGATTCCTACGAGCAGTACTTC
CASGSGTDSYEQYF
>TRBJ1-4|many|NA|TRBV7-2
TGTGCCAGCAGCTTAGTGAGCAGGGATGAAAAACTGTTTTTT
CASSLVSRDEKLFF
>TRBJ1-4|few|TRBD1|TRBV3-1
TGTGCCAGCAGCCAAGTGGACAGGGGAACTAATGAAAAACTGTTTTTT
CASSQVDRGTNEKLFF
>TRBJ2-7|few|NA|TRBV4-1
TGCGCCAGCAGCCCCTCGGGTCTGGGTGAGCAGTACTTC
CASSPSGLGEQYF
>TRBJ2-4|NA|NA|TRBV20-1
TGCAGTGTTCGGGACGTAGCCAAAAACATTCAGTACTTC
CSVRDVAKNIQYF
>TRBJ2-3|NA|NA|TRBV20-1
TGCAGTGCTGCGGTCCCCACAGATACGCAGTATTTT
CSAAVPTDTQYF
>TRBJ2-7|NA|NA|TRBV15
TGTGCCACCAGCAGAGATAGGGGCAGGGGAACCTACGAGCAGTACTTC
CATSRDRGRGTYEQYF
>TRBJ2-3|few|NA|TRBV3-1
TGTGCCAGCAGCCAAGGTGGGGCAGCCACAGATACGCAGTATTTT
CASSQGGAATDTQYF
>TRBJ1-6|NA|NA|TRBV27
TGTGCCAGCAGTTTACAGGGTTCACCCCTCCACTTT
CASSLQGSPLHF
>TRBJ2-2|NA|TRBD1|TRBV20-1
TGCAGTGCTAGAGATCTGACAGGGGAGGCAGGTGGCACCGGGGAGCTGTTTTTT
CSARDLTGEAGGTGELFF
>TRBJ2-1|NA|NA|TRBV5-1
TGCGCCAGCAGCGACACCCGGCGACAGACCAATGAGCAGTTCTTC
CASSDTRRQTNEQFF
>TRBJ1-6|few|NA|TRBV5-1
TGCGCCAGCAGCTTGGGCGAAGGAACAGGGTATAATTCACCCCTCCACTTT
CASSLGEGTGYNSPLHF
>TRBJ1-1|many|TRBD1|TRBV20-1
TGCAGTGCTAGGTCGGACAGGGGGCAACCAGCTTTCTTT
CSARSDRGQPAFF
>TRBJ2-3|NA|NA|TRBV5-5
TGTGCCAGCAGCTTGCACACTGACAGACGCACAGATACGCAGTATTTT
CASSLHTDRRTDTQYF
>TRBJ2-7|few|NA|TRBV7-8
TGTGCCAGCAGCTTGCTTAACCGGGTCACCTCCTACGAGCAGTACTTC
CASSLLNRVTSYEQYF
>TRBJ1-6|NA|NA|TRBV20-1
TGCAGTGCAGGCGGCAATTCACCCCTCCACTTT
CSAGGNSPLHF
>TRBJ2-4|few|NA|TRBV4-1
TGCGCCAGCAGCCAAGATTACCTGAACATTCAGTACTTC
CASSQDYLNIQYF
>TRBJ2-1|few|NA|TRBV7-3
TGTGCCAGCAGCTTTATGAGGGGTGGGGAGCAGTTCTTC
CASSFMRGGEQFF
>TRBJ1-6|few|TRBD1|TRBV4-2
TGTGCCAGCAGCCAGGTCGTCCGGGACAGGGCCAATGGGGCCCTCCACTTT
CASSQVVRDRANGALHF
>TRBJ2-5|NA|NA|TRBV6-6
TGTGCCAGCACACGGGATCTCCAAGAGACCCAGTACTTC
CASTRDLQETQYF
>TRBJ2-2|few|NA|TRBV3-1
TGTGCCAGCAGCCAAGATCTAGGGCCCGGGGAGCTGTTTTTT
CASSQDLGPGELFF
>TRBJ2-1|NA|TRBD2|TRBV11-2
TGTGCCAGCGGTGGGGGGGAGACCTACAATGAGCAGTTCTTC
CASGGGETYNEQFF
>TRBJ2-5|NA|NA|TRBV20-1
TGCAGTGCTAGGGATGGGGGGCAGGAGACCCAGTACTTC
CSARDGGQETQYF
>TRBJ2-2|NA|TRBD1|TRBV20-1
TGCAGTGCTAGATTCCGACAGGGGTCGAACACCGGGGAGCTGTTTTTT
CSARFRQGSNTGELFF
>TRBJ1-6|NA|NA|TRBV3-1
TGTGCCAGCAGCCAGTCCTATAATTCACCCCTCCACTTT
CASSQSYNSPLHF
>TRBJ2-5|few|TRBD2|TRBV5-8
TGTGCCAGCAGCGGGAGTCTAGCGGGAGTGCCCGGGGAGACCCAGTACTTC
CASSGSLAGVPGETQYF
>TRBJ2-1|few|NA|TRBV2
TGTGCCAGCAGTGGACAGCAATACAATGAGCAGTTCTTC
CASSGQQYNEQFF
>TRBJ1-2|NA|NA|TRBV20-1
TGCAGTGCTAGTGGGGGGGCTTACGGCTACACCTTC
CSASGGAYGYTF
>TRBJ2-1|many|TRBD2|TRBV13
TGTGCCAGCAGCTTGCGGGGGAGGCTCAATGAGCAGTTCTTC
CASSLRGRLNEQFF
>TRBJ2-7|few|NA|TRBV7-9
TGTGCCAGCAGCTTAGCGGGTTCGAGGGGGTCCTACGAGCAGTACTTC
CASSLAGSRGSYEQYF
>TRBJ1-6|NA|NA|TRBV20-1
TGCAGTGCCGACGGTGGCGGGAGCTCCTATAATTCACCCCTCCACTTT
CSADGGGSSYNSPLHF
>TRBJ2-3|many|NA|TRBV29-1
TGCAGCGTTGAAGACTGGACAACAGATACGCAGTATTTT
CSVEDWTTDTQYF
>TRBJ2-3|few|NA|TRBV2
TGTGCCAGCAGTCCGATTGGGAGTGCGGATACGCAGTATTTT
CASSPIGSADTQYF
>TRBJ2-5|many|TRBD1|TRBV5-1
TGCGCCAGCAGCCTGACCTCCGGGACAGGGGGAGAGACCCAGTACTTC
CASSLTSGTGGETQYF
>TRBJ2-3|few|TRBD2|TRBV20-1
TGCAGTGCTCCGACTAGCGGCACAGATACGCAGTATTTT
CSAPTSGTDTQYF
>TRBJ2-7|NA|TRBD2|TRBV11-2
TGTGCCAGCACAACGGGGCCGGGACTAGCGGGTTTCTCCTACGAGCAGTACTTC
CASTTGPGLAGFSYEQYF
>TRBJ2-3|few|TRBD2|TRBV7-9
TGTGCCAGCAGCTTGGCGGGAGCGGGAGATACGCAGTATTTT
CASSLAGAGDTQYF
>TRBJ2-7|NA|NA|TRBV3-1
TGTGCCAGCAGCCCGGACTGGGGTTTGGAGCAGTACTTC
CASSPDWGLEQYF
>TRBJ1-1|many|TRBD1|TRBV3-1
TGTGCCAGCCGAAGTGTTCAGGGGGCCACTGAAGCTTTCTTT
CASRSVQGATEAFF
>TRBJ2-6|NA|NA|TRBV5-1
TGCGCCAGCAGCTTGTTGGGTACGGGTGGGGCCAACGTCCTGACTTTC
CASSLLGTGGANVLTF
>TRBJ2-1|NA|TRBD2|TRBV20-1
TGCAGTGTCCCCGCGGGGCTAGCGGGACAGGAGCAGTTCTTC
CSVPAGLAGQEQFF
>TRBJ2-7|NA|NA|TRBV24-1
TGTGCCACCGGGCAGGGCGAGCAGTACTTC
CATGQGEQYF
>TRBJ2-3|NA|TRBD2|TRBV18
TGTGCCAGCTCACGAGGAAGCGGGAGCTCAGATACGCAGTATTTT
CASSRGSGSSDTQYF
>TRBJ2-1|NA|TRBD1|TRBV11-2
TGTGCCAGCAGCTTATATGGACAGGGGGCCTTCAATGAGCAGTTCTTC
CASSLYGQGAFNEQFF
>TRBJ1-5|many|NA|TRBV12-3/TRBV12-4
TGTGCCAGCAGTTTAGGACAGAGATACAATCAGCCCCAGCATTTT
CASSLGQRYNQPQHF
>TRBJ2-7|once|TRBD1|TRBV5-1
TGCGCCAGCAGCCCGCTAACGACAGGGGATATGGTCGAGCAGTACTTC
CASSPLTTGDMVEQYF
>TRBJ2-7|NA|NA|TRBV28
TGTGCCAGCAGTCCCACCCGGACCTCCTACGAGCAGTACTTC
CASSPTRTSYEQYF
>TRBJ2-3|few|NA|TRBV20-1
TGCAGTGCTAGAGTCCCGGGAGCCGGCACAGATACGCAGTATTTT
CSARVPGAGTDTQYF
>TRBJ1-1|NA|TRBD1|TRBV6-2/TRBV6-3
TGTGCCAGCAGTTACCTTAGGACAGGGGGGGTGTACGACACTGAAGCTTTCTTT
CASSYLRTGGVYDTEAFF
>TRBJ2-5|NA|NA|TRBV6-5
TGTGCCAGCAGTTACACCCCCGGGGTCGCCGATGAGACCCAGTACTTC
CASSYTPGVADETQYF